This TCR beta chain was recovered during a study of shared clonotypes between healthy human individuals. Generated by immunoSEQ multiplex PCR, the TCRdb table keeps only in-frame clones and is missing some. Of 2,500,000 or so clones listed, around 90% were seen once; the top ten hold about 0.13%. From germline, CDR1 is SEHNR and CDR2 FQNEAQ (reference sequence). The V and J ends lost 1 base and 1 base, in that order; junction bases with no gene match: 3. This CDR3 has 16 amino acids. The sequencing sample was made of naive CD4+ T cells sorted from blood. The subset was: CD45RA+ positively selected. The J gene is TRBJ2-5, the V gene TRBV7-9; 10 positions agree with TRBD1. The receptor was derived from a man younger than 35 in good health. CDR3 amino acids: CASSLGTGGPQETQYF. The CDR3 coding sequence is TGTGCCAGCAGCTTAGGGACAGGGGGGCCCCAAGAGACCCAGTACTTC.